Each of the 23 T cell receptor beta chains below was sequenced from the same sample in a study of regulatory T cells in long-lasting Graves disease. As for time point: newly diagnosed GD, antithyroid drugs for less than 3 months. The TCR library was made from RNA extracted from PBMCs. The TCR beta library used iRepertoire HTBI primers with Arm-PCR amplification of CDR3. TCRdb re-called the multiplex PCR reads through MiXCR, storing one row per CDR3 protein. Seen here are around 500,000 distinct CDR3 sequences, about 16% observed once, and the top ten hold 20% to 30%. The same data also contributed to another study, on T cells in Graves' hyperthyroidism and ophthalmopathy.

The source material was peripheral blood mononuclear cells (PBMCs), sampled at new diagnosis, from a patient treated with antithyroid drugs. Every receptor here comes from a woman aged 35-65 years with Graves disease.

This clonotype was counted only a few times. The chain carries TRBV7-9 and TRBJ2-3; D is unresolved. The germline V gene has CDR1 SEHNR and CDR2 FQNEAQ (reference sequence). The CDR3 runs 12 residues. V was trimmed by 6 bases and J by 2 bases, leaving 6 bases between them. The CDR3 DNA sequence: TGTGCCAGCAGACTATACACAGATACGCAGTATTTT. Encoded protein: CASRLYTDTQYF.

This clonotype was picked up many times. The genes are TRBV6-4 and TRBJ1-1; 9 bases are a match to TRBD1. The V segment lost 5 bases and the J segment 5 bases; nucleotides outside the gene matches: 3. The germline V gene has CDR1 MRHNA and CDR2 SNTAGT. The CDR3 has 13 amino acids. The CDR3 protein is CASSYDRGTEAFF. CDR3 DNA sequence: TGTGCCAGCAGTTACGACAGGGGGACTGAAGCTTTCTTT.

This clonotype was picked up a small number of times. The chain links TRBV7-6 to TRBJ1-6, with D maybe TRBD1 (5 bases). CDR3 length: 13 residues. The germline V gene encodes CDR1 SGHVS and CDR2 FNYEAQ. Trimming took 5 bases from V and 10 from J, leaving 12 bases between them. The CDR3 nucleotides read TGTGCCAGCAGCCCCGCCCAGGGATCACCCCTCCACTTT. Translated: CASSPAQGSPLHF.

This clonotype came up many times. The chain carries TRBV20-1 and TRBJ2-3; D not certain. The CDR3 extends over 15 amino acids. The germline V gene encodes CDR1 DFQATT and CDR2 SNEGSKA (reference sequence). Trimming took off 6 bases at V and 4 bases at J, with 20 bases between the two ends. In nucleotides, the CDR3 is TGCAGTGCCCGAGGACCTTGGAGCCCGGCAGATACGCAGTATTTT. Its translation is CSARGPWSPADTQYF.

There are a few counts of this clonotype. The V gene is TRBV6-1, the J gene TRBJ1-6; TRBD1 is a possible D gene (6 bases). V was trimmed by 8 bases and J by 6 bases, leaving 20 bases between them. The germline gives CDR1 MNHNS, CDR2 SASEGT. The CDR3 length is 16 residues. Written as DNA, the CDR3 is TGTGCCAGCCAGTCCCACGGGGGGGCCTTTAATTCACCCCTCCACTTT. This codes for CASQSHGGAFNSPLHF.

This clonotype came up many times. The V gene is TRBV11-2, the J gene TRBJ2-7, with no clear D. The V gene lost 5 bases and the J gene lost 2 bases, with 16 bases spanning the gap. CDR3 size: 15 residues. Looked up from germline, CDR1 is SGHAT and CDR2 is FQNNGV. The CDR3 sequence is CASSLRTENAYEQYF. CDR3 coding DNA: TGTGCCAGCAGCCTGCGGACGGAGAACGCCTACGAGCAGTACTTC.

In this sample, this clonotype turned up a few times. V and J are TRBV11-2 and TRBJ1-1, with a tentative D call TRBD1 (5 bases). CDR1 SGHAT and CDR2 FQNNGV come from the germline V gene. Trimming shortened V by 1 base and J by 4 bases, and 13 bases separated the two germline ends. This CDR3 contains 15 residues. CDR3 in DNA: TGTGCCAGCAGCTTAGGGAGACAGTTTATCACTGAAGCTTTCTTT. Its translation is CASSLGRQFITEAFF. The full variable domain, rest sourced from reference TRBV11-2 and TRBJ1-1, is EAGVAQSPRYKIIEKRQSVAFWCNPISGHATLYWYQQILGQGPKLLIQFQNNGVVDDSQLPKDRFSAERLKGVDSTLKIQPAKLEDSAVYLCASSLGRQFITEAFFGQGTRLTVV.

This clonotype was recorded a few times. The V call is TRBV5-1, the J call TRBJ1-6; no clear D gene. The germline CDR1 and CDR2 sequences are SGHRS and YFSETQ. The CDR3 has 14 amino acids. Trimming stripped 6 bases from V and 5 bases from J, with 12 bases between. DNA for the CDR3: TGCGCCAGCACCACCGGGAGGGATAATTCACCCCTCCACTTT. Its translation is CASTTGRDNSPLHF.

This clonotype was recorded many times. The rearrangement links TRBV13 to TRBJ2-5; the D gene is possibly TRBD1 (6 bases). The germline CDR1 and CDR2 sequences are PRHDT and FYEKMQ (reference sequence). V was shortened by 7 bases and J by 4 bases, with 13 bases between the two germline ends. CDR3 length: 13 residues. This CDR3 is CASKQGNRETQYF. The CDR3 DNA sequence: TGTGCCAGCAAGCAGGGGAACCGAGAGACCCAGTACTTC.

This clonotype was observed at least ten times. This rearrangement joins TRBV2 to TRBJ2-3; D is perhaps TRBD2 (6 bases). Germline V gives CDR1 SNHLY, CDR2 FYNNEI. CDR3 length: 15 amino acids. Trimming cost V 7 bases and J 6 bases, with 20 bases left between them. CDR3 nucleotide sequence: TGTGCCAGCATGACTCTCCGGGACTCCGAGGATACGCAGTATTTT. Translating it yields CASMTLRDSEDTQYF.

The CDR3 here is CASGSPRGSSYEQYF. As DNA, the CDR3 is TGTGCTAGTGGTTCGCCCCGGGGTAGCTCCTACGAGCAGTACTTC. This rearrangement joins TRBV12-5 to TRBJ2-7, with TRBD2 as a possible D gene (5 bases). Trimming took 4 bases from V and 0 from J, leaving 13 bases between them. The CDR3 consists of 15 residues. Per the germline V gene, CDR1 is LGHNT and CDR2 is FRNRAP.

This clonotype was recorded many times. This CDR3 is CASSFGRGRGTEAFF. For the CDR3, the DNA is TGTGCCAGCAGTTTCGGTCGGGGGAGGGGCACTGAAGCTTTCTTT. The gene calls are TRBV12-3 or TRBV12-4 and TRBJ1-1, with a weak D call TRBD1 (5 bases). Trimming left V 3 bases short and J 4 bases short, with 15 bases between. CDR3 length: 15 amino acids.

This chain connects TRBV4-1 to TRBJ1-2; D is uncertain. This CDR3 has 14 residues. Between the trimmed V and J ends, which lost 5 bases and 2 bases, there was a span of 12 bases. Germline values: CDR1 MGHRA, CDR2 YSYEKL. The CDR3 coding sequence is TGCGCCAGCAGCTTTCCGGACGGGAACTATGGCTACACCTTC. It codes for CASSFPDGNYGYTF.

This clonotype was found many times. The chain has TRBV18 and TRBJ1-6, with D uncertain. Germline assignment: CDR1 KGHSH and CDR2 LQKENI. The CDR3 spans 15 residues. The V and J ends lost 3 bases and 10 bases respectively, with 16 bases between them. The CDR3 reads CASSPIGQLRSPLHF. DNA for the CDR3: TGTGCCAGCTCACCGATCGGGCAGCTTCGCTCACCCCTCCACTTT.

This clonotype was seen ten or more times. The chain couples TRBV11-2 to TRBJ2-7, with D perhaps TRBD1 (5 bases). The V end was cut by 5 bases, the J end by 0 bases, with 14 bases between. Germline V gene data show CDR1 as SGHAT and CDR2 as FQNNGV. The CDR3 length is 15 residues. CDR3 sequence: CASSPAGMASYEQYF. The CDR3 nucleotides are TGTGCCAGCAGCCCAGCAGGGATGGCCTCCTACGAGCAGTACTTC.

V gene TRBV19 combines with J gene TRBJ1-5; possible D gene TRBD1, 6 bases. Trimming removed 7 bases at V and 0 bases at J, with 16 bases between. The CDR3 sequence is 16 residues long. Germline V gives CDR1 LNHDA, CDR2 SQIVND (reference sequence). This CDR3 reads CASNNNRDISNQPQHF. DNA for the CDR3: TGTGCCAGTAACAATAACCGGGACATTAGCAATCAGCCCCAGCATTTT.

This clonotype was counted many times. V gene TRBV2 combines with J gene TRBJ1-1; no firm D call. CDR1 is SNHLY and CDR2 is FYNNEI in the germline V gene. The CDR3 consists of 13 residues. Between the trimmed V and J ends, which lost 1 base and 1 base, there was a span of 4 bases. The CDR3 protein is CASSEDRNTEAFF. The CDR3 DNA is TGTGCCAGCAGTGAAGACAGGAACACTGAAGCTTTCTTT.

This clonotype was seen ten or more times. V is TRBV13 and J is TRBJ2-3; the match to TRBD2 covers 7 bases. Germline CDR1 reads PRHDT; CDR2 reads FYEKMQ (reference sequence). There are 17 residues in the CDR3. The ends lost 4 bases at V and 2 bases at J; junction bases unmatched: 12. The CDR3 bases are TGTGCCAGCAGCTCAAGAGGCAGCGGGGACGTCACAGATACGCAGTATTTT. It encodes CASSSRGSGDVTDTQYF.

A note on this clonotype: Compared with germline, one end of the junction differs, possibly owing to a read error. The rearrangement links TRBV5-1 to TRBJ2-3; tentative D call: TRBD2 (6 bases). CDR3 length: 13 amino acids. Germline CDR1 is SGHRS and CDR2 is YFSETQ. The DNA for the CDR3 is TGCGCCAGCAGCCCGGAGGGGCCAGATACGCGGTATTTT. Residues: CASSPEGPDTRYF.

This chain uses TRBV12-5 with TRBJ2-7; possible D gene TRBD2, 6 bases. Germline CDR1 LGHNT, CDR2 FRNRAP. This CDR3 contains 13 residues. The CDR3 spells CASGLGLAYEQYF. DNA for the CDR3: TGTGCAAGCGGGCTGGGGCTGGCCTACGAGCAGTACTTC.

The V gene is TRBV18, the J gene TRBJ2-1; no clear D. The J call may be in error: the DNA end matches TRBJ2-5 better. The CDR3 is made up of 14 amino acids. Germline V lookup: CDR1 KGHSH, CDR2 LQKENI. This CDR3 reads CASSPPMVQETQYF. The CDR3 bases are TGTGCCAGCTCACCACCGATGGTTCAAGAGACCCAGTACTTC.

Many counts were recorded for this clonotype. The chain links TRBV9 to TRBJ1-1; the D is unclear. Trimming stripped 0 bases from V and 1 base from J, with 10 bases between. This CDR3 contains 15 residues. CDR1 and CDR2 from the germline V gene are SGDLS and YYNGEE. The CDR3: CASSVADTRNTEAFF. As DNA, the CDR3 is TGTGCCAGCAGCGTAGCTGACACCAGGAACACTGAAGCTTTCTTT.

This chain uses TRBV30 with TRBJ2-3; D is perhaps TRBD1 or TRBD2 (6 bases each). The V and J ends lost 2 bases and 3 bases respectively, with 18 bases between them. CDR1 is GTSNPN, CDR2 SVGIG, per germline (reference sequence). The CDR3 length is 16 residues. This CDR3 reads CAWSLPSRGVTDTQYF. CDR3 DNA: TGTGCCTGGAGTCTCCCCAGTAGGGGGGTGACAGATACGCAGTATTTT. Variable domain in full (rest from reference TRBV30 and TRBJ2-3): SQTIHQWPATLVQPVGSPLSLECTVEGTSNPNLYWYRQAAGRGLQLLFYSVGIGQISSEVPQNLSASRPQDRQFILSSKKLLLSDSGFYLCAWSLPSRGVTDTQYFGPGTRLTVL.